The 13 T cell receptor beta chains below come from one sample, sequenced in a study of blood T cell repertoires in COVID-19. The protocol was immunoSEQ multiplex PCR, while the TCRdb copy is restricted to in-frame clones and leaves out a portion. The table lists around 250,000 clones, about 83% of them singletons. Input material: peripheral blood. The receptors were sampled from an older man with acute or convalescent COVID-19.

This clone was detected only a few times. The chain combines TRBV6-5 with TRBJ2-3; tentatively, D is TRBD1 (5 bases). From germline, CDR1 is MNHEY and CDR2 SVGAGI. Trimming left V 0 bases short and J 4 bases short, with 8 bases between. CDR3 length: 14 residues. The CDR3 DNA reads TGTGCCAGCAGTTACTCTTGGGGCGCAGATACGCAGTATTTT. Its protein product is CASSYSWGADTQYF.

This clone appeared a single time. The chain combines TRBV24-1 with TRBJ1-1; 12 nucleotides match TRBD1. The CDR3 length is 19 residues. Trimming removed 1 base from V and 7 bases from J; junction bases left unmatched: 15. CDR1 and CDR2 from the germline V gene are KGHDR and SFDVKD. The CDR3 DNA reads TGTGCCACCAGTGATTTAGGGACAGGGGGCGCGGAACTAGACATTGAAGCTTTCTTT. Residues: CATSDLGTGGAELDIEAFF.

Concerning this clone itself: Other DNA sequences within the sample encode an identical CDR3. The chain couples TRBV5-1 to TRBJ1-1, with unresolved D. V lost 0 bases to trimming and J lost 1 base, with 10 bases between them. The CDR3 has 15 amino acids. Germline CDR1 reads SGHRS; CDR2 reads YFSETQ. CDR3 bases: TGCGCCAGCAGCTTGGGGCTGGAGGGGAACACTGAAGCTTTCTTT. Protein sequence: CASSLGLEGNTEAFF.

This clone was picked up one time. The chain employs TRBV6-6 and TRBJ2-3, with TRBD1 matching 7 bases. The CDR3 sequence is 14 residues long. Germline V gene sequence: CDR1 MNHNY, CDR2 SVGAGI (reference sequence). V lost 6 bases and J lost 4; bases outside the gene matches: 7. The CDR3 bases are TGTGCCAGCAGAAATACAGGGGTCCCAGATACGCAGTATTTT. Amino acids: CASRNTGVPDTQYF.

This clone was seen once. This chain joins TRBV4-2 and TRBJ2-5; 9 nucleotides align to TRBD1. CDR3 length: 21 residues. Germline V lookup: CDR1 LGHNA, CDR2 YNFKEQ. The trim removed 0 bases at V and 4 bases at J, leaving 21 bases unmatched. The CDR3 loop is CASSQDLLPGQGSIGSETQYF. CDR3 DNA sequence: TGTGCCAGCAGCCAAGATCTTTTACCTGGACAGGGGAGTATCGGTTCAGAGACCCAGTACTTC.

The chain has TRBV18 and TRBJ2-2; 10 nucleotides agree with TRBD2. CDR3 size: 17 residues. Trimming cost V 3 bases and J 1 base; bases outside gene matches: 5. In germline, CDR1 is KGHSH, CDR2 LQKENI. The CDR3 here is CASSPMTSGWNTGELFF. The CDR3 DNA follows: TGTGCCAGCTCACCTATGACTAGCGGGTGGAACACCGGGGAGCTGTTTTTT. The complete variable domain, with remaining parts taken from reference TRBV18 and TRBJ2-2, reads NAGVMQNPRHLVRRRGQEARLRCSPMKGHSHVYWYRQLPEEGLKFMVYLQKENIIDESGMPKERFSAEFPKEGPSILRIQQVVRGDSAAYFCASSPMTSGWNTGELFFGEGSRLTVL.

CDR3 sequence: CASSYSTPYGYTF. CDR3 nucleotides: TGTGCCAGCAGTTACTCCACACCCTATGGCTACACCTTC. The gene calls are TRBV6-2 or TRBV6-3 and TRBJ1-2; D unresolved. Germline V gene data show CDR1 as MNHEY and CDR2 as SVGEGT. V gave up 0 bases and J gave up 4 bases, with 6 bases separating them. CDR3 length equals 13 residues.

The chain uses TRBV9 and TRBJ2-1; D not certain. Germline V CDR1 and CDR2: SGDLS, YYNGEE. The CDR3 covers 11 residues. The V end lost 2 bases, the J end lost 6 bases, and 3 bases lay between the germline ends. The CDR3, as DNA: TGTGCCAGCAGCGTCCGCAATGAGCAGTTCTTC. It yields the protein CASSVRNEQFF.

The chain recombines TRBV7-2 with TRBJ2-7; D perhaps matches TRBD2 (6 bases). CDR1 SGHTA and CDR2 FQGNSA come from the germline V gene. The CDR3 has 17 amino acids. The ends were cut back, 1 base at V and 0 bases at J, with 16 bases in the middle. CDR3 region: CASSLGYGGTYSYEQYF. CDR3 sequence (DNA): TGTGCCAGCAGCTTAGGATACGGCGGGACCTACTCCTACGAGCAGTACTTC.

The CDR3 loop reads CASMGHGNTLAKNIQYF. The CDR3 DNA follows: TGTGCCAGCATGGGACACGGAAATACCCTAGCCAAAAACATTCAGTACTTC. The chain has TRBV28 and TRBJ2-4; TRBD1 is a possible D gene (6 bases). Per germline, CDR1 MDHEN and CDR2 SYDVKM. V lost 7 bases and J lost 0, with 19 bases in between. The CDR3 runs to 17 residues.

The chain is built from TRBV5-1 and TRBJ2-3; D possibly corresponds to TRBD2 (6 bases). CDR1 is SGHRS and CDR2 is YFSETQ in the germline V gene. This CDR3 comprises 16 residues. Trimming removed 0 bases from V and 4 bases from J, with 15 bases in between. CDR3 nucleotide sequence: TGCGCCAGCAGCTTGGGTGTTAGCGGACTCGCAGATACGCAGTATTTT. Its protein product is CASSLGVSGLADTQYF.

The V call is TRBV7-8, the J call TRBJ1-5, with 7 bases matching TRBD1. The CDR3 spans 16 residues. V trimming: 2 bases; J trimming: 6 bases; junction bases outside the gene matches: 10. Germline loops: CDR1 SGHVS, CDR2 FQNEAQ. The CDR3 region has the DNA TGTGCCAGCAGCTTATTAGGAACAGGGGTTCGTCAGCCCCAGCATTTT. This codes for CASSLLGTGVRQPQHF.

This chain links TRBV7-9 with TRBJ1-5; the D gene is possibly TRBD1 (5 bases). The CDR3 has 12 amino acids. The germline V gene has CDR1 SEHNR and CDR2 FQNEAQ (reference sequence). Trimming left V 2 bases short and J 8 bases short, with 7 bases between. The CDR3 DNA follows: TGTGCCAGCAGCTTACCAGGGAAGCCCCAGCATTTT. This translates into CASSLPGKPQHF.